The T cell receptor beta chain under discussion was sequenced for a study of control samples from healthy donors and cancer patients. Sequenced by immunoSEQ multiplex PCR; TCRdb stores in-frame clones only, minus some. The sample has some 120,000 clones, 85% to 95% seen once. Sequencing was performed on PBMCs. This clonotype was sampled from a man between 50 and 59 years old with head and neck cancer.

CDR3 DNA: TGTGCCAGCTCCCCGGGACAGGGACAAGGTAGAGAGACCCAGTACTTC. Its translation is CASSPGQGQGRETQYF. This chain links TRBV18 with TRBJ2-5; 9 nucleotides align to TRBD1. The CDR3 extends over 16 amino acids. Germline values: CDR1 KGHSH, CDR2 LQKENI. The ends lost 6 bases at V and 4 bases at J; junction bases unmatched: 12.